The 19 T cell receptor beta chains reported below all come from one sample, sequenced in a study of cytomegalovirus exposure and HLA in healthy donors. TCRdb keeps only in-frame clones here, not all; method: immunoSEQ multiplex PCR. This table has 200,000 to 250,000 clones, around four fifths appearing once. Sequenced material: PBMCs. The source is a woman aged 30 to 39 in good health and CMV-seropositive.

V usage is TRBV6-1 and J usage is TRBJ2-7; a weak D match, TRBD1 (6 bases). The CDR3 is 15 residues long. The V and J ends lost 6 bases and 4 bases respectively, with 19 bases between them. Per the germline V gene, CDR1 is MNHNS and CDR2 is SASEGT. The CDR3 protein is CASSPFWTVGYEQYF. The CDR3 bases are TGTGCCAGCAGCCCTTTCTGGACAGTAGGGTACGAGCAGTACTTC.

The sample holds a few counts of this clone. V usage is TRBV30 and J usage is TRBJ1-1; 8 bases map to TRBD1. Germline CDR1 and CDR2: GTSNPN and SVGIG (reference sequence). J lost 4 bases, V lost 4 bases, and 5 bases had no gene match. The CDR3 sequence is 13 residues long. DNA of the CDR3: TGTGCCTGGAATACAGGGGGATCCACTGAAGCTTTCTTT. Its translation is CAWNTGGSTEAFF.

The chain carries TRBV9 and TRBJ1-2; no clear D. The germline V gene has CDR1 SGDLS and CDR2 YYNGEE. The V and J ends lost 0 bases and 8 bases respectively, with 11 bases between them. CDR3 length equals 13 residues. The CDR3 sequence is CASSVGEGLGYTF. The CDR3 nucleotides are TGTGCCAGCAGCGTAGGAGAAGGCCTCGGCTACACCTTC.

The J gene is TRBJ2-7, the V gene TRBV16; TRBD2 might be the D (6 bases). Trimming took 0 bases from V and 2 from J, leaving 11 bases between them. The CDR3 loop spans 15 amino acids. Per germline, CDR1 KGHSY and CDR2 FQNENV. CDR3 sequence (DNA): TGTGCCAGCAGCCAATCGGCTAGCGAGACCTACGAGCAGTACTTC. This encodes CASSQSASETYEQYF.

The rearrangement links TRBV7-8 to TRBJ2-7, with 9 bases that match TRBD2. The J segment lost 5 bases and the V segment lost 7 bases, leaving 9 bases of the junction unmatched. The CDR3 is 14 amino acids. Looked up from germline, CDR1 is SGHVS and CDR2 is FQNEAQ. CDR3 in DNA: TGTGCCAGCAAAGATAGCGGGAGTAGGAACGAGCAGTACTTC. It encodes CASKDSGSRNEQYF. The full variable domain, its missing parts supplied by reference TRBV7-8 and TRBJ2-7, is GAGVSQSPRYKVAKRGQDVALRCDPISGHVSLFWYQQALGQGPEFLTYFQNEAQLDKSGLPSDRFFAERPEGSVSTLKIQRTQQEDSAVYLCASKDSGSRNEQYFGPGTRLTVT.

The chain combines TRBV5-1 with TRBJ2-5; D is possibly TRBD2 (6 bases). Per germline, CDR1 SGHRS and CDR2 YFSETQ. Between the trimmed V and J ends, which lost 2 bases and 4 bases, there was a span of 9 bases. The CDR3 has 13 residues. The CDR3 region has the DNA TGCGCCAGCAGCTTCGGGACTCGAGAGACCCAGTACTTC. Translation gives CASSFGTRETQYF.

The sample holds many counts of this clone. The V and J genes are TRBV28 and TRBJ1-2; D gene ambiguous. The CDR3 extends over 12 amino acids. Germline V gene data show CDR1 as MDHEN and CDR2 as SYDVKM. Trimming removed 4 bases at V and 6 bases at J, with 9 bases between. The CDR3 coding sequence is TGTGCCAGCAGTTCAACCTCCAATGGCTACACCTTC. Protein sequence: CASSSTSNGYTF.

The chain uses TRBV7-9 and TRBJ2-6; D gene unclear. V was pared by 5 bases and J by 4 bases, with 12 bases between. The V gene's germline CDR1 is SEHNR and CDR2 FQNEAQ (reference sequence). This CDR3 has 15 residues. Here the CDR3 reads CASSPKMAGANVLTF. The CDR3 DNA reads as TGTGCCAGCAGCCCGAAGATGGCGGGGGCCAACGTCCTGACTTTC.

The chain uses TRBV5-1 and TRBJ1-4, with 9 bases that match TRBD1. This CDR3 region has 17 residues. Germline loops: CDR1 SGHRS, CDR2 YFSETQ. V dropped 4 bases and J dropped 7; count of bases not matched to a gene: 14. CDR3 amino acids: CASSRRPGQGVVEKLFF. For the CDR3, the DNA is TGCGCCAGCAGCCGTCGTCCGGGACAGGGAGTAGTTGAAAAACTGTTTTTT. Variable domain in full (rest from reference TRBV5-1 and TRBJ1-4): KAGVTQTPRYLIKTRGQQVTLSCSPISGHRSVSWYQQTPGQGLQFLFEYFSETQRNKGNFPGRFSGRQFSNSRSEMNVSTLELGDSALYLCASSRRPGQGVVEKLFFGSGTQLSVL.

V usage is TRBV10-3 and J usage is TRBJ2-7; 10 nucleotides line up with TRBD2. This CDR3 contains 11 residues. Per the germline V gene, CDR1 is ENHRY and CDR2 is SYGVKD. With V trimmed by 8 bases and J by 6 bases, 1 base remained unmatched. CDR3 loop: CAIRTSGEQYF. DNA of the CDR3: TGTGCCATCCGGACTAGCGGCGAGCAGTACTTC.

The chain combines TRBV11-2 with TRBJ1-4; a weak D match, TRBD1 (5 bases). Germline loops: CDR1 SGHAT, CDR2 FQNNGV. V was shortened by 3 bases and J by 7 bases, with 6 bases between the two germline ends. The CDR3 runs to 12 residues. Written as DNA, the CDR3 is TGTGCCAGCAGCTTCGGGGGTGAAAAACTGTTTTTT. Amino acids: CASSFGGEKLFF.

This clone has just a few counts. This chain links TRBV13 with TRBJ1-1; no reliable D call. V was cut by 7 bases and J by 5 bases, with 20 bases left in between. This CDR3 contains 15 residues. Germline V gene sequence: CDR1 PRHDT, CDR2 FYEKMQ (reference sequence). This CDR3 is CASTSNYRRGTEAFF. The CDR3, as DNA: TGTGCCAGCACCTCAAACTATCGACGAGGTACTGAAGCTTTCTTT.

The chain combines TRBV30 with TRBJ1-2; D may be TRBD1 (6 bases). Trimming removed 4 bases at V and 8 bases at J, with 14 bases between. CDR1 is GTSNPN and CDR2 is SVGIG in the germline V gene (reference sequence). This CDR3 region has 12 residues. The DNA for the CDR3 is TGTGCCTGGACACTACAGGGACTCGGCTACACCTTC. Translation: CAWTLQGLGYTF.

V usage is TRBV27 and J usage is TRBJ2-1; 8 bases map to TRBD1. CDR1 is MNHEY and CDR2 is SMNVEV in the germline V gene (reference sequence). This CDR3 spans 15 amino acids. Trimming removed 5 bases from V and 2 bases from J; junction bases left unmatched: 5. CDR3 coding DNA: TGTGCCAGCAGTGCAGGACAGGGAACCTACAATGAGCAGTTCTTC. Encoded protein: CASSAGQGTYNEQFF.

The DNA for the CDR3 is TGTGCCAGCAGTTTTCCCACAGGAGAAGCTTTCTTT. Translated, it gives CASSFPTGEAFF. The chain links TRBV27 to TRBJ1-1; possibly TRBD1 for D (5 bases). V gave up 3 bases and J gave up 8 bases, with 10 bases separating them. The CDR3 totals 12 residues. Germline CDR1 is MNHEY and CDR2 is SMNVEV (reference sequence).

This clone was recorded once. The J gene is TRBJ2-5, the V gene TRBV11-3; D uncertain. This CDR3 is 12 amino acids long. Trimming took off 1 base at V and 4 bases at J, with 4 bases between the two ends. Germline V gene lookup returns CDR1 SGHNT and CDR2 YENEEA. DNA for the CDR3: TGTGCCAGCAGCTTAGTGGGAGAGACCCAGTACTTC. This gives the protein CASSLVGETQYF. Filled out from reference TRBV11-3 and TRBJ2-5, the complete variable domain reads EAGVVQSPRYKIIEKKQPVAFWCNPISGHNTLYWYLQNLGQGPELLIRYENEEAVDDSQLPKDRFSAERLKGVDSTLKIQPAELGDSAVYLCASSLVGETQYFGPGTRLLVL.

This clone showed up just a few times. This chain joins TRBV9 and TRBJ2-2; maybe TRBD2 (6 bases). V was clipped by 4 bases and J by 1 base, with 11 bases between them. The CDR3 length is 15 residues. Germline-derived CDR1 and CDR2 are SGDLS and YYNGEE. CDR3 amino acids: CASSPKGGNTGELFF. The CDR3 coding sequence is TGTGCCAGCAGCCCGAAGGGAGGGAACACCGGGGAGCTGTTTTTT.

The chain recombines TRBV28 with TRBJ1-2; the D gene is possibly TRBD1 (6 bases). The germline CDR1 and CDR2 sequences are MDHEN and SYDVKM. Between the trimmed V and J ends, which lost 8 bases and 5 bases, there was a span of 18 bases. The CDR3 has 14 amino acids. The CDR3 coding sequence is TGTGCCAGCGTGATGGGAGGCAGGGGATATGGCTACACCTTC. Translating it yields CASVMGGRGYGYTF.

The chain combines TRBV2 with TRBJ2-6, with D possibly being TRBD1 (6 bases). The CDR3 runs to 15 residues. CDR1 is SNHLY and CDR2 is FYNNEI in the germline V gene. V dropped 6 bases and J dropped 2 bases, with 11 bases sitting between them. CDR3 protein: CASRLQGPGANVLTF. CDR3 in DNA: TGTGCCAGCAGATTACAGGGTCCTGGGGCCAACGTCCTGACTTTC.